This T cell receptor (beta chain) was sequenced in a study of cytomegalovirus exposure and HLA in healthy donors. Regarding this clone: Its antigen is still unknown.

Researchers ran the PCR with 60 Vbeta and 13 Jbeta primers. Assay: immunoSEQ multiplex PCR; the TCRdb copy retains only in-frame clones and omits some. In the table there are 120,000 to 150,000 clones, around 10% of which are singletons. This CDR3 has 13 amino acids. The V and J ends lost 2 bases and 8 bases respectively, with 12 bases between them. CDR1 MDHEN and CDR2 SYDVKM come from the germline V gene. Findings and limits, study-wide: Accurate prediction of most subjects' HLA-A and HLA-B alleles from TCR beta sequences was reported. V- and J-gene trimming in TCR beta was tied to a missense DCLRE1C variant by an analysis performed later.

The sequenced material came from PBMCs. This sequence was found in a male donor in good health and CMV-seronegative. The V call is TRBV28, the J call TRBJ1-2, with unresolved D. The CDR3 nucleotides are TGTGCCAGCAGTTTACTTGCCGGGTCGGGCTACACCTTC. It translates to CASSLLAGSGYTF.